This T cell receptor (beta chain) was profiled in a study of blood T cells in healthy people across ages. Through a sample-barcoded 5' primer and a J-beta primer mix, a second PCR was run for about 6 to 11 cycles. MiXCR was run by TCRdb on the 5' RACE reads, yielding one entry per CDR3 protein. The sample has 700,000 to 850,000 distinct CDR3 sequences; around 36% are singletons. Overall study findings and caveats: Diversity of TCR beta per million T cells declined in a roughly linear way with age.

Germline V CDR1 and CDR2: SGHRS, YFSETQ. This CDR3 has 13 residues. With 5 bases clipped from V and 3 bases from J, the junction kept 3 bases outside the gene matches. A remark on this clonotype: Its antigen is currently unknown.

In terms of origin and age, donors were healthy Caucasian individuals from Russia aged 6 to 90. The sequence was collected from a man between 18 and 29 years old in good health. The specimen was blood. The chain employs TRBV5-1 and TRBJ2-3, with 7 bases fitting TRBD2. CDR3 bases: TGCGCCAGCAGTCCAGCGGGGACAGATACGCAGTATTTT. It encodes CASSPAGTDTQYF. The full variable domain, with the rest looked up from reference TRBV5-1 and TRBJ2-3, is KAGVTQTPRYLIKTRGQQVTLSCSPISGHRSVSWYQQTPGQGLQFLFEYFSETQRNKGNFPGRFSGRQFSNSRSEMNVSTLELGDSALYLCASSPAGTDTQYFGPGTRLTVL.